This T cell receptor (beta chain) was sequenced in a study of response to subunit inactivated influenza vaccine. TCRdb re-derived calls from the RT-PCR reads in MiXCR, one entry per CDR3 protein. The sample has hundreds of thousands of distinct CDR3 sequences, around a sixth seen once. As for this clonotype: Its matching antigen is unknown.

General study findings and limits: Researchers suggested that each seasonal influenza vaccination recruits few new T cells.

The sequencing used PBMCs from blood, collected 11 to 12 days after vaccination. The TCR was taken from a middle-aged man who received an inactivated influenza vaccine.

The CDR3 coding sequence is TGTGCCATCAGGGGAATCCCCGACAACACTGAAGCTTTCTTT. This encodes CAIRGIPDNTEAFF. The chain recombines TRBV10-3 with TRBJ1-1, with D unresolved. Per germline, CDR1 ENHRY and CDR2 SYGVKD. V gave up 6 bases and J gave up 2 bases, with 13 bases separating them. The CDR3 runs to 14 residues.